This TCR beta chain was observed in a study of CD8+CD57+ T cells in acquired aplastic anemia. Turning to this clonotype: The conserved phenylalanine or tryptophan is not found at the CDR3 terminus, so this likely reflects a read error.

Individuals selected for sequencing had exhibited CD8+CD57+ cell expansion on flow cytometry. Profiles of TCR beta VDJ and CDR3 were generated from a genomic DNA template. From the reads, TCRdb called clonotypes with MiXCR, one entry per CDR3 protein. The table shows about 240,000 distinct CDR3 sequences, with around 46% occurring only once. The origin of this receptor is a human donor with aplastic anemia. The specimen sequenced was sorted CD4+, CD8+, or CD8+CD57+ T cells (not recorded which) from PBMCs.

As DNA, the CDR3 is TGTGCCAGCAGCCCGGGACCGAGCCTTGGCAATGAGCAGTACTAC. Protein sequence: CASSPGPSLGNEQYY. The rearrangement uses TRBV7-8 and TRBJ2-7; the D call may be TRBD1 or TRBD2 (5 bases each). The CDR3 loop spans 15 amino acids. The V and J ends lost 5 bases and 7 bases respectively, with 21 bases between them. Germline V CDR1 and CDR2: SGHVS, FQNEAQ.